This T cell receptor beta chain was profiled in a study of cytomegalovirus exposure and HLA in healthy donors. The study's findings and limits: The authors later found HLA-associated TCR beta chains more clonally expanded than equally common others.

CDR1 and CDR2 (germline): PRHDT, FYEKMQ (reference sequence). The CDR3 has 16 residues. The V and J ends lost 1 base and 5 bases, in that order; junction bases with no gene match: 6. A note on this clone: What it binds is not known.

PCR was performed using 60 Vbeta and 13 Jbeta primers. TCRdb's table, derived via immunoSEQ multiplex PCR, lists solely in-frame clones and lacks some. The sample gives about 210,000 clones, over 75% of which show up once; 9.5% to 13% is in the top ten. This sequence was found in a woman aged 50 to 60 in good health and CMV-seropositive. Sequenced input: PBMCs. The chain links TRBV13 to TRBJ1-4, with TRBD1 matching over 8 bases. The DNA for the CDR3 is TGTGCCAGCAGCTTAGCCGGACAGGGACAAAATGAAAAACTGTTTTTT. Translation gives CASSLAGQGQNEKLFF.